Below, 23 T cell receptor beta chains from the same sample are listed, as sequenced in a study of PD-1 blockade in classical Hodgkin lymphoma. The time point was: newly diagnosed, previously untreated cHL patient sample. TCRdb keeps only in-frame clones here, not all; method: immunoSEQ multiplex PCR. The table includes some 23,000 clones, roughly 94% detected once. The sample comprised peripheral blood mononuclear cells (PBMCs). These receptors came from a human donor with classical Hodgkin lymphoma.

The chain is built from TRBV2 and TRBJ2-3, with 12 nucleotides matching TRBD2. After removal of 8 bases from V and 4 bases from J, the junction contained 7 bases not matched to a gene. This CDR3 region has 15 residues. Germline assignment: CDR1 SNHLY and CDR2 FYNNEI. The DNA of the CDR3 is TGTGCCAGCCCCGCCCCTAGCGGGGGGGCAGATACGCAGTATTTT. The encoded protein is CASPAPSGGADTQYF.

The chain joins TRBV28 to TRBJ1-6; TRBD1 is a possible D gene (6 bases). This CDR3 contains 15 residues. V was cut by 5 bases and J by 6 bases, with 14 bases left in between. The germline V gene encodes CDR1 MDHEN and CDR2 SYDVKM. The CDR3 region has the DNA TGTGCCAGCAGTCTAAAGGGGGGAGCTAATTCACCCCTCCACTTT. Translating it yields CASSLKGGANSPLHF.

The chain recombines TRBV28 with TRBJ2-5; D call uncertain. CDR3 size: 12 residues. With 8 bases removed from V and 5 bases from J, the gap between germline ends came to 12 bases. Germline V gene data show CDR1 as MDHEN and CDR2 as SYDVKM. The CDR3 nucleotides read TGTGCCAGCCAGACCCTCCAGGAGACCCAGTACTTC. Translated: CASQTLQETQYF.

CDR3 coding DNA: TGTGCCAGTAGTATGGGGGAGAACACTGAAGCTTTCTTT. As protein: CASSMGENTEAFF. V is TRBV19 and J is TRBJ1-1; possible D gene TRBD1, 5 bases. With 3 bases removed from V and 1 base from J, the gap between germline ends came to 6 bases. Germline-derived CDR1 and CDR2 are LNHDA and SQIVND (reference sequence). The CDR3 is 13 amino acids.

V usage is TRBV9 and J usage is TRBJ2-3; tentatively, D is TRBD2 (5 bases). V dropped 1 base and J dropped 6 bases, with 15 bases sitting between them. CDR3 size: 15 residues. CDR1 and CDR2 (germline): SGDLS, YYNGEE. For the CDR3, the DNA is TGTGCCAGCAGCGTAAGCTCATCGGGATGGGATACGCAGTATTTT. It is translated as CASSVSSSGWDTQYF.

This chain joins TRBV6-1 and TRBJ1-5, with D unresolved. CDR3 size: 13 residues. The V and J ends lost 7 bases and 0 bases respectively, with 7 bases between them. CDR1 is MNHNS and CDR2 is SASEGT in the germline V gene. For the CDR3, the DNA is TGTGCCAGCAATAGGGATAGCAATCAGCCCCAGCATTTT. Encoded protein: CASNRDSNQPQHF.

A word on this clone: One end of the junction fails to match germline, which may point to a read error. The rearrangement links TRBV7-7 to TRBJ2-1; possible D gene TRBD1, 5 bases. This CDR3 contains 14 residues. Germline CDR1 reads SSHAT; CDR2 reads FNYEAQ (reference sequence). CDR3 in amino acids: CASSQGVSSTEQFF. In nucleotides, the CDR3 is TGTGCTAGCAGCCAAGGGGTTTCGTCAACTGAGCAGTTCTTC.

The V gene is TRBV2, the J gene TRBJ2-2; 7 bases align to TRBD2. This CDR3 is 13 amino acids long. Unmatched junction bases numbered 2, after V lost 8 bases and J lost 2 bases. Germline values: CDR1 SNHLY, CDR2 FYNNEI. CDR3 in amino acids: CASGTTNTGELFF. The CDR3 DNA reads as TGTGCCAGCGGGACTACTAACACCGGGGAGCTGTTTTTT.

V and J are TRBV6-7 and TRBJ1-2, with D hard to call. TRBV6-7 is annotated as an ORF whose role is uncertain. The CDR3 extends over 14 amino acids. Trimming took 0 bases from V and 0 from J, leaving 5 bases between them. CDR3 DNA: TGTGCCAGCAGTTACTCCCCAGCTAACTATGGCTACACCTTC. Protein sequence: CASSYSPANYGYTF.

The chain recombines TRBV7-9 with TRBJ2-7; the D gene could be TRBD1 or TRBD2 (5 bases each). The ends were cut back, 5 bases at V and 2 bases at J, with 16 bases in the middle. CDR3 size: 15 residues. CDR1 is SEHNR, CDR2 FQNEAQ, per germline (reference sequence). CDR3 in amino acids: CASSATGTETYEQYF. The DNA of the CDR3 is TGTGCCAGCAGCGCTACCGGGACGGAAACCTACGAGCAGTACTTC. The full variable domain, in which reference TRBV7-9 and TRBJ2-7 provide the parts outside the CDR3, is DTGVSQNPRHKITKRGQNVTFRCDPISEHNRLYWYRQTLGQGPEFLTYFQNEAQLEKSRLLSDRFSAERPKGSFSTLEIQRTEQGDSAMYLCASSATGTETYEQYFGPGTRLTVT.

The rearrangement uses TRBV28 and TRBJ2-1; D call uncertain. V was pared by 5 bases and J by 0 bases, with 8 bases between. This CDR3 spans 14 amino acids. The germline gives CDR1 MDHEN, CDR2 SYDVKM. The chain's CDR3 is CASSGDSSYNEQFF. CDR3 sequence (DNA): TGTGCCAGCAGTGGAGACTCCTCCTACAATGAGCAGTTCTTC.

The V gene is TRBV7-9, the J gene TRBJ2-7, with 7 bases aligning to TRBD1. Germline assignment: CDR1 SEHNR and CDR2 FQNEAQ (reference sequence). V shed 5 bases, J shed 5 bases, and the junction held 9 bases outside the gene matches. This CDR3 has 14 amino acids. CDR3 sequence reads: CASSLRQGINEQYF. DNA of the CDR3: TGTGCCAGCAGCCTACGACAGGGTATCAACGAGCAGTACTTC.

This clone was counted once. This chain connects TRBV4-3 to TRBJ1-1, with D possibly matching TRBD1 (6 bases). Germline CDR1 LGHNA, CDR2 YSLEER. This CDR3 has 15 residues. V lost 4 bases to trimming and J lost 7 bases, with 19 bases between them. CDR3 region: CASSLGRGALGEAFF. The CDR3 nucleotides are TGCGCCAGCAGCCTAGGACGGGGGGCCTTGGGTGAAGCTTTCTTT.

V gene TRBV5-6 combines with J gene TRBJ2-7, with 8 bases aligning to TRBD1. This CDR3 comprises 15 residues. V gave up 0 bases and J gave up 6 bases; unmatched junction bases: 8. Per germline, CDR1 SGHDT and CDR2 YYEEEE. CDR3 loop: CASSLVAGGTGEQYF. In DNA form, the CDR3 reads TGTGCCAGCAGCTTGGTGGCAGGGGGCACGGGCGAGCAGTACTTC.

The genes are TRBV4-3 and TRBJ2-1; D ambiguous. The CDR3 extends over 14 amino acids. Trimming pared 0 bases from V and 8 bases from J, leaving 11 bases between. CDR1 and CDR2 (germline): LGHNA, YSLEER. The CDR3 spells CASSQDPSLDEQFF. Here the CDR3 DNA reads TGCGCCAGCAGCCAAGATCCCAGTCTGGATGAGCAGTTCTTC.

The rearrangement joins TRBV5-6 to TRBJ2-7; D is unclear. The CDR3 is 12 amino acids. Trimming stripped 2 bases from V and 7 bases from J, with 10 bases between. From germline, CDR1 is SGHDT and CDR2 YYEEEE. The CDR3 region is CASSFGPSEQYF. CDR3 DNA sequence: TGTGCCAGCAGCTTTGGGCCAAGTGAGCAGTACTTC.

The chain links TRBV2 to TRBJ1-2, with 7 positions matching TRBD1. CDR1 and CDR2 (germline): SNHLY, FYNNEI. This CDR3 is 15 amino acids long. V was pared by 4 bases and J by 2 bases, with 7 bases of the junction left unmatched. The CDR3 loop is CASSALLQGNYGYTF. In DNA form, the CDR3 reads TGTGCCAGCAGTGCTCTTTTACAGGGGAACTATGGCTACACCTTC.

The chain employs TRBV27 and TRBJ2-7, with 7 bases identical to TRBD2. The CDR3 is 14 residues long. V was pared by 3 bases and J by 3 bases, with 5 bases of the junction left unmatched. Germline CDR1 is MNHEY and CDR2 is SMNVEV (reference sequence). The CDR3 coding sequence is TGTGCCAGCAGTTTTTATCCTAGCGGCTACGAGCAGTACTTC. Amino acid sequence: CASSFYPSGYEQYF.

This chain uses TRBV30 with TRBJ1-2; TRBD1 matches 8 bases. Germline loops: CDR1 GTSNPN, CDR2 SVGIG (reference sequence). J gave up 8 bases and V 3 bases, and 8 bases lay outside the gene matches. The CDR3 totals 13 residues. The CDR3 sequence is CAWSHGQGAGYTF. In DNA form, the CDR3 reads TGTGCCTGGAGCCACGGACAGGGTGCCGGCTACACCTTC.

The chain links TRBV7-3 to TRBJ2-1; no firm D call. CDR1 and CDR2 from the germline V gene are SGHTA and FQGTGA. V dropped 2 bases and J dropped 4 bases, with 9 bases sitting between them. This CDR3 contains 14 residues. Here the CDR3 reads CASSLGPIYNEQFF. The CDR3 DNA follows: TGTGCCAGCAGCTTAGGACCAATTTACAATGAGCAGTTCTTC.

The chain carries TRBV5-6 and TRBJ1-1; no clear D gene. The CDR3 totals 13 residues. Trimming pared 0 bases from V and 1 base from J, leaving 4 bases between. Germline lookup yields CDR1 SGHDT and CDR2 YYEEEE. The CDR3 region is CASSLVPNTEAFF. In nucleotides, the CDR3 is TGTGCCAGCAGCTTGGTTCCGAACACTGAAGCTTTCTTT.

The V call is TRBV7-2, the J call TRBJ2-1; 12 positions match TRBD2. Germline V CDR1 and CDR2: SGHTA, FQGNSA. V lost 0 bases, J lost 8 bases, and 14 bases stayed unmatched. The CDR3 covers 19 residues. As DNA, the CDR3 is TGTGCCAGCAGCTTAGCGCCCCGGACTAGCGGGAACGAGGCATATGAGCAGTTCTTC. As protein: CASSLAPRTSGNEAYEQFF.

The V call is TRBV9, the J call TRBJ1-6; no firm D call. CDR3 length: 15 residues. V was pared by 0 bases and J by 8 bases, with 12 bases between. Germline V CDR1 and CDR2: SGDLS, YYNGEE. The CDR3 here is CASSVDEGWHSPLHF. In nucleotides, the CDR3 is TGTGCCAGCAGCGTAGATGAAGGGTGGCATTCACCCCTCCACTTT.